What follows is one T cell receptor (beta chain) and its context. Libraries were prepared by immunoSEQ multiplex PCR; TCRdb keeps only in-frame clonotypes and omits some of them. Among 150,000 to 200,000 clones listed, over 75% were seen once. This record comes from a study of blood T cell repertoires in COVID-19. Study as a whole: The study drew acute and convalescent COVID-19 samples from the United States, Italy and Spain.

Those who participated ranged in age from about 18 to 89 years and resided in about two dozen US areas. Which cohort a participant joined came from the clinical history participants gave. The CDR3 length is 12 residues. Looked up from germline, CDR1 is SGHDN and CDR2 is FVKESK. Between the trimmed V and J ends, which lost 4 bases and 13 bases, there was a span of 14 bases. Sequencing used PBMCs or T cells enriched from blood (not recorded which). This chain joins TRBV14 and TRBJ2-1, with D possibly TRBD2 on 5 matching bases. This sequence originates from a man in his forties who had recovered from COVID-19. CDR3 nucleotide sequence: TGTGCCAGCAGCCCCCCCGGGGTTAGACAGTTCTTC. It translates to CASSPPGVRQFF.